Shown below are 5 T cell receptor beta chains from a single sample sequenced in a study of T cell responses to AZD1222 COVID-19 vaccine. The protocol was immunoSEQ multiplex PCR, while the TCRdb copy is restricted to in-frame clones and leaves out a portion. The sample has around 66,000 clones, about 90% seen once. Specimen: peripheral blood, collected on day 0 of AZD1222 vaccination. The receptors shown here come from an adult in good health.

This clone was recorded only once. The V and J genes are TRBV6-5 and TRBJ1-1; D is ambiguous. Germline V lookup: CDR1 MNHEY, CDR2 SVGAGI. The CDR3 is made up of 15 amino acids. V was cut by 8 bases and J by 1 base, with 17 bases left in between. The CDR3 sequence is CASLDWAGSNTEAFF. The CDR3 region has the DNA TGTGCCAGCTTAGACTGGGCCGGCTCGAACACTGAAGCTTTCTTT.

This clone occurred once. This chain uses TRBV28 with TRBJ1-3; D not resolved. V lost 7 bases to trimming and J lost 0 bases, with 22 bases between them. Germline CDR1 MDHEN, CDR2 SYDVKM. This CDR3 is 18 amino acids long. In nucleotides, the CDR3 is TGTGCCAGCACCCCCGGTGGAACAGCATTCATCTCTGGAAACACCATATATTTT. Encoded protein: CASTPGGTAFISGNTIYF.

J is TRBJ1-6 and V is TRBV12-3 or TRBV12-4; D unresolved. The germline V and J ends were trimmed by 3 bases and 9 bases, with 9 bases remaining between them. The CDR3 is 13 residues long. CDR3 region: CASSFRQASPLHF. CDR3 bases: TGTGCCAGCAGTTTCAGGCAGGCTTCACCCCTCCACTTT.

This chain connects TRBV4-1 to TRBJ2-1; TRBD2 aligns across 8 bases. The J segment lost 13 bases and the V segment lost 3 bases, leaving 14 bases of the junction unmatched. This CDR3 is built from 15 residues. Germline CDR1 MGHRA, CDR2 YSYEKL. The CDR3 reads CASSQSRSGTSSQFF. CDR3 nucleotide sequence: TGCGCCAGCAGCCAGTCACGGTCCGGGACTAGTTCCCAGTTCTTC.

The CDR3 spells CATSDDTNYGYTF. CDR3 in DNA: TGTGCCACCAGTGACGACACTAACTATGGCTACACCTTC. The chain links TRBV24-1 to TRBJ1-2, with unresolved D. V was shortened by 4 bases and J by 0 bases, with 5 bases between the two germline ends. The V gene's germline CDR1 is KGHDR and CDR2 SFDVKD. There are 13 residues in the CDR3.